The rows below give T cell receptor beta chains drawn from one sample of a study of Ad26.COV2.S vaccination and SARS-CoV-2 variants. Profiling relied on immunoSEQ multiplex PCR, and the TCRdb table lists in-frame clones only, not all of them. This repertoire shows about 680,000 clones, about 90% found once; its top ten account for over 1.3%. The sequenced sample was peripheral blood, obtained in a trial of Ad26.COV2.S vaccine versus placebo. The receptors derive from a person between 18 and 59 years old who received the Ad26.COV2.S COVID-19 vaccine or a placebo. The CDR3 runs from the conserved cysteine through the conserved F or W. The D gene is left open where the match is weak. Rows may omit the clone size; those that give it use once, few, many or a size class.

abundance	j_gene	v_gene	d_gene	CDR3aa	CDR3nt
once	TRBJ2-7	TRBV4-2	TRBD1	CASSRDRGYEQYF	TGTGCCAGCAGCCGGGACAGGGGGTACGAGCAGTACTTC
-	TRBJ1-5	TRBV19	TRBD1	CASSIVERTGRNQPQHF	TGTGCCAGTAGTATAGTAGAACGGACAGGGCGAAATCAGCCCCAGCATTTT
-	TRBJ1-3	TRBV7-2	-	CASSSNGTPGNTIYF	TGTGCCAGCAGCTCGAACGGGACACCCGGAAACACCATATATTTT
once	TRBJ1-1	TRBV19	-	CASSIEGQGWNTEAFF	TGTGCCAGTAGTATAGAGGGCCAGGGGTGGAACACTGAAGCTTTCTTT
-	TRBJ1-1	TRBV15	-	CATSRDRGGTEAFF	TGTGCCACCAGCAGAGATCGGGGGGGCACTGAAGCTTTCTTT
-	TRBJ2-7	TRBV6-5	-	CASRRYRTYEQYF	TGTGCCAGCAGACGGTATCGAACCTACGAGCAGTACTTC
-	TRBJ1-1	TRBV20-1	-	CSASWGGTEAFF	TGCAGTGCTAGTTGGGGGGGGACTGAAGCTTTCTTT
-	TRBJ2-7	TRBV19	TRBD2	CASSKRDSPYEQYF	TGTGCCAGTAGTAAGCGGGACTCCCCTTATGAGCAGTACTTC
-	TRBJ2-1	TRBV2	TRBD2	CASSEERELYEQFF	TGTGCCAGCAGTGAAGAGCGGGAGCTGTATGAGCAGTTCTTC
-	TRBJ2-3	TRBV12-3/TRBV12-4	TRBD1	CASSIQGLDTQYF	TGTGCCAGCAGTATACAGGGGTTAGATACGCAGTATTTT
few	TRBJ1-5	TRBV5-3	-	CARSFRPLNQPQHF	TGTGCCAGAAGCTTTAGGCCCCTCAATCAGCCCCAGCATTTT
-	TRBJ2-7	TRBV6-5	TRBD2	CASSYSGLGDYEQYF	TGTGCCAGCAGTTACTCGGGACTAGGAGACTACGAGCAGTACTTC
few	TRBJ1-6	TRBV19	-	CASTMGRAESPLHF	TGTGCCAGTACCATGGGTAGGGCGGAATCACCCCTCCACTTT
-	TRBJ2-3	TRBV3-1/TRBV3-2	-	CASSTGDGRADTQYF	TGTGCCAGCAGCACGGGGGACGGGCGCGCAGATACGCAGTATTTT
-	TRBJ2-2	TRBV19	TRBD2	CASSRASGGANTGELFF	TGTGCCAGTAGTCGGGCTAGCGGGGGGGCAAACACCGGGGAGCTGTTTTTT
-	TRBJ2-3	TRBV27	-	CASSFRGRPSTDTQYF	TGTGCCAGCAGTTTTAGGGGGAGGCCCTCCACAGATACGCAGTATTTT
few	TRBJ1-6	TRBV7-2	-	CASSSTVGAYNSPLHF	TGTGCCAGCAGCTCCACGGTGGGGGCCTATAATTCACCCCTCCACTTT
-	TRBJ1-4	TRBV11-2	-	CASSSGEKLFF	TGTGCCAGCAGCTCCGGTGAAAAACTGTTTTTT
-	TRBJ2-2	TRBV2	-	CASSETYRAGELFF	TGTGCCAGCAGTGAAACTTACAGGGCCGGGGAGCTGTTTTTT
-	TRBJ2-7	TRBV13	-	CASSPGIGSYEQYF	TGTGCCAGCAGCCCAGGGATAGGCTCCTACGAGCAGTACTTC
-	TRBJ1-2	TRBV19	-	CASRGVANYGYTF	TGTGCCAGTAGAGGGGTAGCTAACTATGGCTACACCTTC
-	TRBJ2-3	TRBV5-4	-	CASSSRQGGWPDTQYF	TGTGCCAGCAGCTCTAGACAGGGAGGGTGGCCAGATACGCAGTATTTT
-	TRBJ2-7	TRBV11-2	-	CASSSQGYEQYF	TGTGCCAGCAGCTCGCAGGGTTACGAGCAGTACTTC
-	TRBJ2-2	TRBV10-1	-	CASSEGTANTGELFF	TGCGCCAGCAGTGAGGGGACGGCGAACACCGGGGAGCTGTTTTTT
-	TRBJ2-7	TRBV7-8	TRBD1	CASSPGQTFYEQYF	TGTGCCAGCAGCCCGGGACAGACCTTCTACGAGCAGTACTTC
-	TRBJ2-5	TRBV25-1	-	CASSVGQIETQYF	TGTGCCAGCAGTGTTGGGCAGATAGAGACCCAGTACTTC
-	TRBJ1-5	TRBV6-2/TRBV6-3	-	CASSRDGYSNQPQHF	TGTGCCAGCAGCCGGGACGGATATAGCAATCAGCCCCAGCATTTT
-	TRBJ2-7	TRBV6-5	TRBD1	CASSHRDRGGYEQYF	TGTGCCAGCAGTCACCGGGACAGGGGAGGCTACGAGCAGTACTTC
-	TRBJ1-5	TRBV18	-	CASSPIAGDQPQHF	TGTGCCAGCTCACCAATTGCAGGGGACCAGCCCCAGCATTTT
-	TRBJ1-1	TRBV2	-	CATRLGASTEAFF	TGTGCCACCAGACTGGGGGCGAGCACTGAAGCTTTCTTT
-	TRBJ1-6	TRBV9	-	CASSVEAKSAYNSPLHF	TGTGCCAGCAGCGTAGAGGCCAAATCCGCCTATAATTCACCCCTCCACTTT
-	TRBJ1-4	TRBV29-1	-	CSVDQGTNEKLFF	TGCAGCGTGGACCAGGGTACTAATGAAAAACTGTTTTTT
-	TRBJ2-7	TRBV2	-	CASSEDAPVQYF	TGTGCCAGCAGTGAAGACGCCCCTGTGCAGTACTTC
-	TRBJ2-4	TRBV7-2	-	CASSLAGSLAKNIQYF	TGTGCCAGCAGCTTAGCTGGAAGTCTAGCCAAAAACATTCAGTACTTC
-	TRBJ1-6	TRBV6-6	TRBD1	CASGGTGGGSPLHF	TGTGCCAGCGGGGGCACAGGGGGAGGCTCACCCCTCCACTTT
once	TRBJ1-4	TRBV3-1/TRBV3-2	-	CASSPSGVGEKLFF	TGTGCCAGCAGCCCCAGCGGGGTAGGGGAAAAACTGTTTTTT
-	TRBJ1-2	TRBV2	-	CASSEADPYTYGYTF	TGTGCCAGCAGTGAAGCGGACCCTTACACTTATGGCTACACCTTC
once	TRBJ1-5	TRBV6-6	TRBD1	CASSPDRGNQPQHF	TGTGCCAGCAGCCCGGACAGGGGTAATCAGCCCCAGCATTTT
once	TRBJ1-2	TRBV3-1/TRBV3-2	-	CALGANYGYTF	TGTGCCCTAGGGGCTAACTATGGCTACACCTTC
once	TRBJ1-4	TRBV5-4	-	CASSSHQQMTTNEKLFF	TGTGCCAGCAGCTCCCACCAGCAGATGACAACAAATGAAAAACTGTTTTTT
once	TRBJ2-7	TRBV6-5	-	CASSLGREQYF	TGTGCCAGCAGTCTCGGGAGAGAGCAGTACTTC
-	TRBJ1-5	TRBV7-8	TRBD1	CASSSPGTGSFNQPQHF	TGTGCCAGCAGCTCCCCCGGGACAGGGTCTTTCAATCAGCCCCAGCATTTT
-	TRBJ2-2	TRBV7-9	TRBD1	CASSLEQGWNTGELFF	TGTGCCAGCAGCTTAGAACAGGGGTGGAACACCGGGGAGCTGTTTTTT
-	TRBJ2-5	TRBV7-2	-	CASSLGGAQETQYF	TGTGCCAGCAGCTTAGGCGGGGCCCAAGAGACCCAGTACTTC
-	TRBJ2-7	TRBV7-8	-	CASSSGGTLSYEQYF	TGTGCCAGCAGCTCAGGAGGGACGCTATCCTACGAGCAGTACTTC
-	TRBJ2-4	TRBV6-5	-	CASSYSPENIQYF	TGTGCCAGCAGTTACTCTCCTGAAAACATTCAGTACTTC
-	TRBJ2-2	TRBV19	-	CATGQREGFAPGELFF	TGTGCCACTGGACAGAGAGAGGGGTTCGCACCCGGGGAGCTGTTTTTT
-	TRBJ2-5	TRBV7-9	-	CASSRPGFSRETQYF	TGTGCCAGCAGCCGGCCCGGATTTTCCCGAGAGACCCAGTACTTC
-	TRBJ2-3	TRBV11-2	-	CASSSTSPTDTQYF	TGTGCCAGCAGCTCCACTAGCCCCACAGATACGCAGTATTTT
-	TRBJ2-1	TRBV5-4	TRBD2	CASSLPGLAAVDEQFF	TGTGCCAGCAGCTTGCCGGGACTAGCCGCAGTGGATGAGCAGTTCTTC
-	TRBJ1-1	TRBV7-2	-	CASSLVGDPEAFF	TGTGCCAGCAGCTTAGTGGGGGACCCTGAAGCTTTCTTT
-	TRBJ2-1	TRBV5-1	-	CASGSGQTSYNEQFF	TGCGCCAGCGGCTCGGGACAAACCTCCTACAATGAGCAGTTCTTC
few	TRBJ1-3	TRBV7-9	-	CASSLPTPNSGNTIYF	TGTGCCAGCAGCTTACCGACACCGAACTCTGGAAACACCATATATTTT
-	TRBJ1-6	TRBV12-3/TRBV12-4	-	CASGTGASPLHF	TGTGCCAGCGGCACGGGGGCATCACCCCTCCACTTT